These 22 T cell receptor beta chains originate from one sample sequenced in a study of shared clonotypes between healthy human individuals. It was CD45RO-negative cells, positively selected for CCR7, that made up naive CD8 cells, with terminally differentiated effector memory CD45RA+ cells excluded. Profiled with immunoSEQ multiplex PCR; TCRdb holds only in-frame clones, not every one. The sample records around 2.1 million clones, more than 85% being singletons. The sample was naive CD8+ T cells from PBMCs. The receptors come from a man between 18 and 35 years old in good health. Some clones in this sample may be carry-over from other donors' samples.

This clone is a singleton in its sample. This chain links TRBV11-2 with TRBJ2-7; D remains ambiguous. The V and J ends lost 3 bases and 2 bases respectively, with 8 bases between them. Germline V gene sequence: CDR1 SGHAT, CDR2 FQNNGV. The CDR3 spans 13 residues. This CDR3 reads CASSFQVTYEQYF. CDR3 bases: TGTGCCAGCAGCTTCCAGGTTACCTACGAGCAGTACTTC.

Here the CDR3 reads CASSLVENRGGGYTF. DNA for the CDR3: TGTGCCAGCAGCTTAGTCGAAAACAGGGGAGGCGGCTACACCTTC. The gene calls are TRBV7-9 and TRBJ1-2, with 7 bases matching TRBD1. CDR1 and CDR2 (germline): SEHNR, FQNEAQ (reference sequence). The V and J ends lost 1 base and 8 bases, in that order; junction bases with no gene match: 10. There are 15 residues in the CDR3.

The V call is TRBV29-1, the J call TRBJ1-2, with D possibly being TRBD1 (6 bases). The CDR3 contains 14 residues. Trimming pared 1 base from V and 8 bases from J, leaving 17 bases between. Germline CDR1 SQVTM, CDR2 ANQGSEA. CDR3 bases: TGCAGCGTTGAAGGAAGCGGGACACGGGGGGGCTACACCTTC. As protein: CSVEGSGTRGGYTF. Variable domain in full (rest from reference TRBV29-1 and TRBJ1-2): SAVISQKPSRDICQRGTSLTIQCQVDSQVTMMFWYRQQPGQSLTLIATANQGSEATYESGFVIDKFPISRPNLTFSTLTVSNMSPEDSSIYLCSVEGSGTRGGYTFGSGTRLTVV.

The chain carries TRBV4-1 and TRBJ1-1; D is possibly TRBD1 (5 bases). The V end was cut by 4 bases, the J end by 2 bases, with 20 bases between. The germline V gene encodes CDR1 MGHRA and CDR2 YSYEKL. CDR3 length equals 17 residues. CDR3 bases: TGCGCCAGCAGCCCCCGGCAGGGCGAAAGAGTAAACACTGAAGCTTTCTTT. This encodes CASSPRQGERVNTEAFF.

The J gene is TRBJ2-7, the V gene TRBV27; 14 bases agree with TRBD2. Germline V CDR1 and CDR2: MNHEY, SMNVEV (reference sequence). CDR3 length equals 16 residues. With V trimmed by 5 bases and J by 3 bases, 6 bases remained unmatched. CDR3 in amino acids: CASSPSGLAGDYEQYF. In DNA form, the CDR3 reads TGTGCCAGCAGTCCTTCGGGACTAGCGGGAGACTACGAGCAGTACTTC.

The CDR3 reads CASSALLGEQFF. In DNA form, the CDR3 reads TGTGCCAGCAGTGCCCTCTTGGGAGAGCAGTTCTTC. The gene calls are TRBV6-6 and TRBJ2-1, with D hard to call. The V and J ends lost 5 bases and 10 bases respectively, with 12 bases between them. The length of the CDR3 is 12 residues. CDR1 is MNHNY and CDR2 is SVGAGI in the germline V gene (reference sequence).

DNA of the CDR3: TGTGCCAGCAATATACAGGGCCCCACGAACACTGAAGCTTTCTTT. Translated: CASNIQGPTNTEAFF. The J gene is TRBJ1-1, the V gene TRBV27; D is perhaps TRBD1 (6 bases). V was pared by 7 bases and J by 1 base, with 16 bases between. The CDR3 has 15 residues. Germline CDR1 is MNHEY and CDR2 is SMNVEV (reference sequence).

The chain links TRBV6-1 to TRBJ2-1; 9 bases match TRBD2. The CDR3 loop spans 16 amino acids. CDR1 is MNHNS, CDR2 SASEGT, per germline. After removal of 2 bases from V and 9 bases from J, the junction contained 11 bases not matched to a gene. DNA of the CDR3: TGTGCCAGCAGTGAATTTGGCCTAGCGGGAAAGTCTGAGCAGTTCTTC. This encodes CASSEFGLAGKSEQFF.

This clone was observed once. The identical CDR3 is also encoded by other nucleotide sequences in the sample. CDR3: CASSLSAGDSSYEQYF. The CDR3 coding sequence is TGTGCCAGCAGTTTATCGGCAGGGGATAGCTCCTACGAGCAGTACTTC. The gene calls are TRBV27 and TRBJ2-7; possible D gene TRBD1, 6 bases. The CDR3 runs 16 residues. The V end was cut by 0 bases, the J end by 0 bases, with 12 bases between. Germline lookup yields CDR1 MNHEY and CDR2 SMNVEV (reference sequence).

The J gene is TRBJ2-2, the V gene TRBV18; TRBD1 might be the D (6 bases). This CDR3 contains 15 residues. Germline V CDR1 and CDR2: KGHSH, LQKENI. V gave up 5 bases and J gave up 1 base, with 11 bases separating them. CDR3 DNA sequence: TGTGCCAGCTCAGGGACACCTCTGAACACCGGGGAGCTGTTTTTT. Amino acid sequence: CASSGTPLNTGELFF.

The chain joins TRBV28 to TRBJ1-1; D might be TRBD1 (5 bases). The germline V gene encodes CDR1 MDHEN and CDR2 SYDVKM. The CDR3 extends over 17 amino acids. V was pared by 5 bases and J by 3 bases, with 22 bases between. Here the CDR3 DNA reads TGTGCCAGCAGTAGGAACGGCCGGGACTGGCGGTACACTGAAGCTTTCTTT. The encoded protein is CASSRNGRDWRYTEAFF.

This clone occurred a few times. V and J are TRBV29-1 and TRBJ1-1; 10 bases agree with TRBD1. Trimming removed 6 bases from V and 4 bases from J; junction bases left unmatched: 2. Germline loops: CDR1 SQVTM, CDR2 ANQGSEA. The CDR3 sequence is 12 residues long. The CDR3 DNA reads as TGCAGCGTGTGGGACAGGGGCACTGAAGCTTTCTTT. Its translation is CSVWDRGTEAFF.

The chain has TRBV14 and TRBJ2-5; TRBD2 matches at 12 bases. This CDR3 region has 15 residues. Germline V gene sequence: CDR1 SGHDN, CDR2 FVKESK. Trimming at V came to 6 bases and at J to 5 bases, leaving 7 bases not matched to a gene. The CDR3 nucleotides are TGTGCCAGCAGACATAGACTAGCGGGAGAGGAGACCCAGTACTTC. This encodes CASRHRLAGEETQYF.

This clone appeared a single time. The chain carries TRBV27 and TRBJ2-2; 9 bases match TRBD2. Trimming cost V 6 bases and J 6 bases; bases outside gene matches: 17. The CDR3 is 18 residues long. Per germline, CDR1 MNHEY and CDR2 SMNVEV (reference sequence). CDR3 loop: CASSPGAGASGNPGELFF. The CDR3 coding sequence is TGTGCCAGCAGCCCGGGGGCGGGGGCTAGCGGGAATCCCGGGGAGCTGTTTTTT.

The J gene is TRBJ1-6, the V gene TRBV30; unclear D gene. The CDR3 is made up of 15 amino acids. Trimming removed 0 bases at V and 7 bases at J, with 13 bases between. Germline V gene data show CDR1 as GTSNPN and CDR2 as SVGIG (reference sequence). The DNA of the CDR3 is TGTGCCTGGAGTGTACTAGGCAGATGGAATTCACCCCTCCACTTT. Protein: CAWSVLGRWNSPLHF.

The chain combines TRBV7-8 with TRBJ2-7; D is ambiguous. The CDR3 runs 13 residues. V gave up 3 bases and J gave up 4 bases, with 10 bases separating them. Germline V CDR1 and CDR2: SGHVS, FQNEAQ. CDR3 loop: CASSLEEAYEQYF. The CDR3 DNA reads as TGTGCCAGCAGCTTGGAAGAGGCTTACGAGCAGTACTTC.

This clone was recorded a few times. The chain uses TRBV16 and TRBJ2-7; D may be TRBD1 (5 bases). Germline CDR1 is KGHSY and CDR2 is FQNENV. The length of the CDR3 is 15 residues. V was clipped by 4 bases and J by 5 bases, with 18 bases between them. CDR3 region: CASSLTGAVTNEQYF. CDR3 DNA: TGTGCCAGCAGCCTAACAGGTGCAGTTACTAACGAGCAGTACTTC. The whole variable domain, filled in from reference TRBV16 and TRBJ2-7, reads GEEVAQTPKHLVRGEGQKAKLYCAPIKGHSYVFWYQQVLKNEFKFLISFQNENVFDETGMPKERFSAKCLPNSPCSLEIQATKLEDSAVYFCASSLTGAVTNEQYFGPGTRLTVT.

The gene calls are TRBV5-5 and TRBJ1-2; D ambiguous. V was trimmed by 6 bases and J by 5 bases, leaving 11 bases between them. The germline V gene has CDR1 SGHKS and CDR2 YYEKEE (reference sequence). The CDR3 extends over 12 amino acids. Here the CDR3 DNA reads TGTGCCAGCACCGTGGGCGGGTATGGCTACACCTTC. Its translation: CASTVGGYGYTF.

The chain has TRBV19 and TRBJ2-4, with no clear D. Trimming took 3 bases from V and 1 from J, leaving 13 bases between them. The CDR3 covers 16 residues. Germline CDR1 and CDR2: LNHDA and SQIVND (reference sequence). The CDR3 loop reads CASSIRPSVAKNIQYF. The DNA of the CDR3 is TGTGCCAGTAGTATCAGGCCCTCCGTCGCCAAAAACATTCAGTACTTC.

V and J are TRBV7-9 and TRBJ2-7; TRBD2 agrees at 10 bases. V lost 6 bases and J lost 3; bases outside the gene matches: 11. The CDR3 covers 16 residues. Germline CDR1 and CDR2: SEHNR and FQNEAQ (reference sequence). Written as DNA, the CDR3 is TGTGCCAGCAGTTCATTCAGCCTAGCGGGAGTCTACGAGCAGTACTTC. It specifies CASSSFSLAGVYEQYF.

The J gene is TRBJ2-7, the V gene TRBV4-2; D may correspond to TRBD1 or TRBD2 (5 bases each). CDR1 is LGHNA, CDR2 YNFKEQ, per germline. Trimming pared 1 base from V and 3 bases from J, leaving 19 bases between. This CDR3 is 17 amino acids long. The CDR3 loop reads CASSQVVGRDPYYEQYF. The DNA for the CDR3 is TGTGCCAGCAGCCAAGTGGTGGGACGGGACCCGTACTACGAGCAGTACTTC.

The rearrangement uses TRBV5-4 and TRBJ1-1, with TRBD1 as a possible D gene (6 bases). Germline assignment: CDR1 SGHNT and CDR2 YYREEE (reference sequence). With 4 bases removed from V and 4 bases from J, the gap between germline ends came to 17 bases. The CDR3 sequence is 15 residues long. The CDR3: CASSPRSGGGTEAFF. The CDR3 DNA follows: TGTGCCAGCAGCCCAAGGTCGGGGGGCGGCACTGAAGCTTTCTTT.